This T cell receptor (beta chain) was captured in a study of Ad26.COV2.S vaccination and SARS-CoV-2 variants. The protocol was immunoSEQ multiplex PCR, while the TCRdb copy is restricted to in-frame clones and leaves out a portion. Found here are about 460,000 clones, roughly nine tenths of them singletons; the top ten hold around 1.6%. Treatment described: 15 to 20 received Ad26.COV2.S at low or high dose, single or two shots; about 5 received placebo; per-sample allocation not given. Each sample was drawn 63 days after the first injection (of vaccine or placebo). This CDR3 comprises 11 residues. CDR1 and CDR2 from the germline V gene are MDHEN and SYDVKM.

The starting material was peripheral blood, obtained in a trial of Ad26.COV2.S vaccine versus placebo. The chain links TRBV28 to TRBJ1-4; no clear D gene. The receptor's source is a person aged 18-65 years who received the Ad26.COV2.S COVID-19 vaccine or a placebo. The CDR3 sequence is CAVATNEKLFF. Written as DNA, the CDR3 is TGTGCGGTTGCAACTAATGAAAAACTGTTTTTT.